This T cell receptor (beta chain) emerged from a study of blood T cell repertoires in COVID-19. At the level of the study: The United States, Italy and Spain provided the acute and convalescent COVID-19 samples. From T cells, B-cell-depleted T cells, or PBMCs came the material, which was cDNA or gDNA.

This clone was recorded only once. In the original analysis: The assay estimated nucleated cells by amplifying reference gene primers. TCRdb keeps only in-frame clones here, not all; method: immunoSEQ multiplex PCR. Clonal size and the V and J genes are those of that table, whereas D and trimming came from the DNA. The repertoire holds 150,000 to 200,000 clones, with about 86% as singletons. Germline V gene data show CDR1 as ENHRY and CDR2 as SYGVKD. The CDR3 runs 18 residues. The V gene end was trimmed by 7 bases and the J gene end by 0 bases; junction bases not matched to a gene: 9. J is TRBJ2-1 and V is TRBV10-3; 13 bases match TRBD2. The sequence was collected from a woman older than 75 in a cohort sampled during active or convalescent COVID-19. What was sequenced was peripheral blood. The CDR3 DNA is TGTGCCATCACCGACGGGACTAGCGGGACTAGCTCCTACAATGAGCAGTTCTTC. It encodes CAITDGTSGTSSYNEQFF.